Listed below are T cell receptor beta chains from one sample, sequenced in a study of blood T cell repertoires in COVID-19. The table came from immunoSEQ multiplex PCR; TCRdb's copy has only in-frame clones and leaves some out. There are about 110,000 clones in the sample; 70% to 90% occur only once, and around 4.9% lies in the top ten. Sequenced material: peripheral blood. Source of these receptors: a human donor in a cohort sampled during active COVID-19. The CDR3 runs from the conserved cysteine through the conserved F or W. The order of the fields is clone size, CDR3 length, J gene, V gene, D gene, CDR3 DNA, CDR3 protein. The D gene is left open where the match is weak. A row's size may be missing; if present it is once, few, many or a size class.

abundance: once
len: 20
j_gene: TRBJ2-2
v_gene: TRBV27
d_gene: .
CDR3nt: TGTGCCAGCAGTTTATGGTTCAGGGCCCTAGGTGACCAGAACACCGGGGAGCTGTTTTTT
CDR3aa: CASSLWFRALGDQNTGELFF

abundance: .
len: 15
j_gene: TRBJ2-7
v_gene: TRBV7-8
d_gene: .
CDR3nt: TGTGCCAGCGGTCAGGCACTCGGCCGTTACTACGAGCAGTACTTC
CDR3aa: CASGQALGRYYEQYF

abundance: .
len: 15
j_gene: TRBJ1-1
v_gene: TRBV4-3
d_gene: .
CDR3nt: TGCGCCAGCAGCCAAGCGCGGGGGCGCAGCACTGAAGCTTTCTTT
CDR3aa: CASSQARGRSTEAFF

abundance: .
len: 15
j_gene: TRBJ2-1
v_gene: TRBV4-3
d_gene: TRBD2
CDR3nt: TGCGCCAGCAGCCAGGGACTAGCGGGAGCCAATGAGCAGTTCTTC
CDR3aa: CASSQGLAGANEQFF

abundance: .
len: 13
j_gene: TRBJ1-1
v_gene: TRBV5-1
d_gene: .
CDR3nt: TGCGCCAGCAGCTTGGCACAGGACACTGAAGCTTTCTTT
CDR3aa: CASSLAQDTEAFF

abundance: .
len: 15
j_gene: TRBJ1-5
v_gene: TRBV30
d_gene: .
CDR3nt: TGTGCCTGGGGCTCCGCCGGGGGAAACAATCAGCCCCAGCATTTT
CDR3aa: CAWGSAGGNNQPQHF

abundance: few
len: 14
j_gene: TRBJ1-2
v_gene: TRBV30
d_gene: TRBD1
CDR3nt: TGTGCCTGGAGCCCGGGACAGGGGGCGAGTGGCTACACCTTC
CDR3aa: CAWSPGQGASGYTF

abundance: once
len: 17
j_gene: TRBJ2-3
v_gene: TRBV5-4
d_gene: TRBD2
CDR3nt: TGTGCCAGCAGCTTGTGGGGTAGCGGGGGGGTCACAGATACGCAGTATTTT
CDR3aa: CASSLWGSGGVTDTQYF

abundance: once
len: 16
j_gene: TRBJ2-1
v_gene: TRBV27
d_gene: .
CDR3nt: TGTGCCAGCAGTTTCTCCCCTCCAGGGTTTAGGAATGAGCAGTTCTTC
CDR3aa: CASSFSPPGFRNEQFF

abundance: .
len: 15
j_gene: TRBJ1-1
v_gene: TRBV4-2
d_gene: TRBD1
CDR3nt: TGTGCCAGCAGCCAAGAGGGACAGTATAACACTGAAGCTTTCTTT
CDR3aa: CASSQEGQYNTEAFF

abundance: .
len: 16
j_gene: TRBJ2-5
v_gene: TRBV24-1
d_gene: TRBD1
CDR3nt: TGTGCCACCAGTGATCCGGGACAGGGTGGGGGAGAGACCCAGTACTTC
CDR3aa: CATSDPGQGGGETQYF

abundance: .
len: 11
j_gene: TRBJ2-5
v_gene: TRBV20-1
d_gene: .
CDR3nt: TGCAGTGCTGGGACTCAAGAGACCCAGTACTTC
CDR3aa: CSAGTQETQYF

abundance: few
len: 17
j_gene: TRBJ2-1
v_gene: TRBV7-9
d_gene: TRBD1
CDR3nt: TGTGCCAGCAGCTTAGGTAGGAGGACAGGGGGTGTAAATGAGCAGTTCTTC
CDR3aa: CASSLGRRTGGVNEQFF

abundance: .
len: 13
j_gene: TRBJ1-5
v_gene: TRBV28
d_gene: TRBD1
CDR3nt: TGTGCCAGCAGTTTGGGGGGACAGCGTACTCAGCATTTT
CDR3aa: CASSLGGQRTQHF

abundance: .
len: 13
j_gene: TRBJ1-6
v_gene: TRBV7-8
d_gene: TRBD1
CDR3nt: TGTGCCAGCAGCTTCGACAGGGATTCACCCCTCCACTTT
CDR3aa: CASSFDRDSPLHF

abundance: .
len: 15
j_gene: TRBJ2-3
v_gene: TRBV5-4
d_gene: TRBD1
CDR3nt: TGTGCCAGCAGCTCGGGTGGACAGGGCACAGATACGCAGTATTTT
CDR3aa: CASSSGGQGTDTQYF

abundance: .
len: 14
j_gene: TRBJ1-5
v_gene: TRBV19
d_gene: .
CDR3nt: TGTGCCAGCCGTGTTCTCGGGAGCAATCAGCCCCAGCATTTT
CDR3aa: CASRVLGSNQPQHF

abundance: .
len: 13
j_gene: TRBJ1-1
v_gene: TRBV6-5
d_gene: TRBD1
CDR3nt: TGTGCCAGCACCAACAGGGGATTGTCTGAAGCTTTCTTT
CDR3aa: CASTNRGLSEAFF

abundance: .
len: 13
j_gene: TRBJ1-1
v_gene: TRBV7-2
d_gene: TRBD1
CDR3nt: TGTGCCAGCAGCGAACGACAGGGCCGTGAAGCTTTCTTT
CDR3aa: CASSERQGREAFF

abundance: .
len: 15
j_gene: TRBJ2-2
v_gene: TRBV19
d_gene: .
CDR3nt: TGTGCCAGTAGTCCCACAGGTTTATACACCGGGGAGCTGTTTTTT
CDR3aa: CASSPTGLYTGELFF

abundance: .
len: 15
j_gene: TRBJ2-7
v_gene: TRBV6-5
d_gene: TRBD1
CDR3nt: TGTGCCAGCAGTTACATAAGACAGGGCGGTAGCGAGCAGTACTTC
CDR3aa: CASSYIRQGGSEQYF

abundance: .
len: 14
j_gene: TRBJ2-7
v_gene: TRBV19
d_gene: .
CDR3nt: TGTGCCACCAAAGGCCGGGACAACTCCTACGAGCAGTACTTC
CDR3aa: CATKGRDNSYEQYF

abundance: .
len: 16
j_gene: TRBJ1-1
v_gene: TRBV4-3
d_gene: TRBD1
CDR3nt: TGCGCCAGCAGCCAAGTGATAGGTACAGGGGACACTGAAGCTTTCTTT
CDR3aa: CASSQVIGTGDTEAFF

abundance: .
len: 12
j_gene: TRBJ2-2
v_gene: TRBV27
d_gene: .
CDR3nt: TGTGCCAGCAGTTCCCCGCGGGGGGAGCTGTTTTTT
CDR3aa: CASSSPRGELFF

abundance: once
len: 22
j_gene: TRBJ2-3
v_gene: TRBV23-1
d_gene: TRBD2
CDR3nt: TGCGCCAGCAGCCTACCTTTCCCGGCGTGGCGGGAGGGCCCACCAAGCACAGATACGCAGTATTTT
CDR3aa: CASSLPFPAWREGPPSTDTQYF

abundance: .
len: 14
j_gene: TRBJ1-1
v_gene: TRBV18
d_gene: .
CDR3nt: TGTGCCAGCTCACCTAACAGAGAAGCATTCGAAGCTTTCTTT
CDR3aa: CASSPNREAFEAFF

abundance: .
len: 15
j_gene: TRBJ1-2
v_gene: TRBV5-4
d_gene: .
CDR3nt: TGTGCCAGCAGCTTAATATCGGGGGGGGGCTATGGCTACACCTTC
CDR3aa: CASSLISGGGYGYTF

abundance: once
len: 13
j_gene: TRBJ2-7
v_gene: TRBV7-9
d_gene: TRBD2
CDR3nt: TGTGCCAGCAGCAGCGGGGGAAACTACGAGCAGTACTTC
CDR3aa: CASSSGGNYEQYF

abundance: .
len: 12
j_gene: TRBJ2-3
v_gene: TRBV3-1/TRBV3-2
d_gene: .
CDR3nt: TGTGCCAGCGGGATCGGAGGTGATACGCAGTATTTT
CDR3aa: CASGIGGDTQYF

abundance: .
len: 12
j_gene: TRBJ1-1
v_gene: TRBV10-3
d_gene: .
CDR3nt: TGTGCCACTGGGGAGGGGAGCACTGAAGCTTTCTTT
CDR3aa: CATGEGSTEAFF

abundance: .
len: 15
j_gene: TRBJ2-2
v_gene: TRBV7-9
d_gene: .
CDR3nt: TGTGCCAGCAGCTTGTCCAGGATCGGCACCGGGGAGCTGTTTTTT
CDR3aa: CASSLSRIGTGELFF

abundance: .
len: 13
j_gene: TRBJ1-2
v_gene: TRBV7-2
d_gene: TRBD1
CDR3nt: TGTGCCAGCAGCGACAGGGTACGGCAGGGCTACACCTTC
CDR3aa: CASSDRVRQGYTF

abundance: .
len: 16
j_gene: TRBJ2-1
v_gene: TRBV24-1
d_gene: TRBD1
CDR3nt: TGTGCCACCAGTGATGGGACAGGGGGGTCCTACAATGAGCAGTTCTTC
CDR3aa: CATSDGTGGSYNEQFF

abundance: .
len: 17
j_gene: TRBJ1-4
v_gene: TRBV5-1
d_gene: .
CDR3nt: TGCGCCAGCAGCTTGTTGACAGGTCCTTCAACTAATGAAAAACTGTTTTTT
CDR3aa: CASSLLTGPSTNEKLFF

abundance: .
len: 21
j_gene: TRBJ2-1
v_gene: TRBV4-2
d_gene: TRBD2
CDR3nt: TGTGCCAGCAGCCAACCGTCTCCGGGACTAGCGGGGGGGGGCTCCTACAATGAGCAGTTCTTC
CDR3aa: CASSQPSPGLAGGGSYNEQFF

abundance: .
len: 14
j_gene: TRBJ1-1
v_gene: TRBV27
d_gene: .
CDR3nt: TGTGCCAGTGGGACTGGTTACACGCGAGCCGAAGCTTTCTTT
CDR3aa: CASGTGYTRAEAFF

abundance: .
len: 15
j_gene: TRBJ2-3
v_gene: TRBV6-5
d_gene: .
CDR3nt: TGTGCCAGCAGCCAACGGCGGGGCCGCACAGATACGCAGTATTTT
CDR3aa: CASSQRRGRTDTQYF

abundance: .
len: 15
j_gene: TRBJ2-7
v_gene: TRBV7-8
d_gene: TRBD1
CDR3nt: TGTGCCAGCAGTGTGGTTGGGACAGGGTCTAGCGAGCAGTACTTC
CDR3aa: CASSVVGTGSSEQYF

abundance: .
len: 11
j_gene: TRBJ2-1
v_gene: TRBV11-1
d_gene: TRBD2
CDR3nt: TGTGCCAGCAGCCGTAGCGGGCCTCCCTTCTTC
CDR3aa: CASSRSGPPFF

abundance: .
len: 12
j_gene: TRBJ2-5
v_gene: TRBV6-5
d_gene: TRBD2
CDR3nt: TGTGCCACCTCGGGGGGGCAAGAGACCCAGTACTTC
CDR3aa: CATSGGQETQYF

abundance: .
len: 13
j_gene: TRBJ2-2
v_gene: TRBV18
d_gene: .
CDR3nt: TGTGCCAGCTCACCAGGGGCTACCGGGGAGCTGTTTTTT
CDR3aa: CASSPGATGELFF

abundance: few
len: 13
j_gene: TRBJ1-2
v_gene: TRBV10-1
d_gene: TRBD1
CDR3nt: TGCGCCAGCAGCGAACAGGGGAATTATGGCTACACCTTC
CDR3aa: CASSEQGNYGYTF

abundance: once
len: 14
j_gene: TRBJ1-1
v_gene: TRBV2
d_gene: .
CDR3nt: TGTGCCAGCAGTCTTGGACAGTACAGCACTGAAGCTTTCTTT
CDR3aa: CASSLGQYSTEAFF

abundance: .
len: 13
j_gene: TRBJ1-6
v_gene: TRBV19
d_gene: .
CDR3nt: TGTGCCAGTAGTATTTGGCCTAATTCACCCCTCCACTTT
CDR3aa: CASSIWPNSPLHF

abundance: .
len: 19
j_gene: TRBJ1-1
v_gene: TRBV9
d_gene: TRBD1
CDR3nt: TGTGCCAGCAGCGCCGCTACGATCACAGGGGCCTACAGGGACACTGAAGCTTTCTTT
CDR3aa: CASSAATITGAYRDTEAFF

abundance: .
len: 12
j_gene: TRBJ2-1
v_gene: TRBV11-3
d_gene: .
CDR3nt: TGTGCCAGCAGTGGGCCCTCTAATGAGCAGTTCTTC
CDR3aa: CASSGPSNEQFF

abundance: .
len: 15
j_gene: TRBJ2-3
v_gene: TRBV27
d_gene: TRBD1
CDR3nt: TGTGCCAGCCGGAAGGGGGCGTCACGGTTAGATACGCAGTATTTT
CDR3aa: CASRKGASRLDTQYF

abundance: .
len: 17
j_gene: TRBJ2-7
v_gene: TRBV5-1
d_gene: TRBD1
CDR3nt: TGCGCCAGCAGCCCCACCGGGACAGGGGGCTTCACCTACGAGCAGTACTTC
CDR3aa: CASSPTGTGGFTYEQYF

abundance: .
len: 11
j_gene: TRBJ2-3
v_gene: TRBV30
d_gene: TRBD2
CDR3nt: TGTGCCTGGAGTGGTAGCGGGGTCCCGTATTTT
CDR3aa: CAWSGSGVPYF

abundance: .
len: 19
j_gene: TRBJ1-1
v_gene: TRBV4-1
d_gene: .
CDR3nt: TGCGCCAGCAGTCCAAATACCCAGGCGGGGGGCGGAAGAAACACTGAAGCTTTCTTT
CDR3aa: CASSPNTQAGGGRNTEAFF

abundance: .
len: 18
j_gene: TRBJ1-1
v_gene: TRBV19
d_gene: TRBD1
CDR3nt: TGTGCCAGTAGTCCGGCAGGGGGAGACCGGACAGGAAACACTGAAGCTTTCTTT
CDR3aa: CASSPAGGDRTGNTEAFF

abundance: .
len: 16
j_gene: TRBJ2-2
v_gene: TRBV10-3
d_gene: TRBD2
CDR3nt: TGTGCCATCAAACCAGCGGGGTCAGGAGACACCGGGGAGCTGTTTTTT
CDR3aa: CAIKPAGSGDTGELFF

abundance: .
len: 16
j_gene: TRBJ1-3
v_gene: TRBV3-1/TRBV3-2
d_gene: TRBD1
CDR3nt: TGTGCCAGCAGCCGCTCAGGGGGGTACTCTGGAAACACCATATATTTT
CDR3aa: CASSRSGGYSGNTIYF

abundance: .
len: 15
j_gene: TRBJ2-3
v_gene: TRBV5-8
d_gene: TRBD2
CDR3nt: TGTGCCAGCAGCGTAGCGGGAGGGAGCACAGATACGCAGTATTTT
CDR3aa: CASSVAGGSTDTQYF

abundance: .
len: 15
j_gene: TRBJ2-1
v_gene: TRBV9
d_gene: TRBD2
CDR3nt: TGTGCCAGCAGCGATCGACTCGGGGGGAGTTGGGAGCAGTTCTTC
CDR3aa: CASSDRLGGSWEQFF

abundance: .
len: 14
j_gene: TRBJ1-4
v_gene: TRBV6-6
d_gene: .
CDR3nt: TGTGCCAGCAGATCGGACAGTCAAAATGAAAAACTGTTTTTT
CDR3aa: CASRSDSQNEKLFF

abundance: .
len: 16
j_gene: TRBJ2-7
v_gene: TRBV28
d_gene: TRBD1
CDR3nt: TGTGCCAGCAGTGATACTCCGGGACAGGGGGCCCCGGGTGAAGACTTC
CDR3aa: CASSDTPGQGAPGEDF

abundance: .
len: 14
j_gene: TRBJ2-1
v_gene: TRBV18
d_gene: .
CDR3nt: TGTGCCAGCTCACCACCGGACTCGTACAATGAGCAGTTCTTC
CDR3aa: CASSPPDSYNEQFF

abundance: .
len: 14
j_gene: TRBJ2-5
v_gene: TRBV5-5
d_gene: .
CDR3nt: TGTGCCAGCAGCTTGGGGACATACCAAGAGACCCAGTACTTC
CDR3aa: CASSLGTYQETQYF

abundance: .
len: 16
j_gene: TRBJ1-1
v_gene: TRBV7-9
d_gene: TRBD1
CDR3nt: TGTGCCAGCAGCTTAGGTACCCAGGGGACAGGGGGTGAAGCTTTCTTT
CDR3aa: CASSLGTQGTGGEAFF